The 15 T cell receptor beta chains presented below share a single source sample, sequenced in a study of blood T cell repertoires in COVID-19. Using immunoSEQ multiplex PCR, the repertoire was profiled, and TCRdb retains in-frame clones only, with some absent. Among about 52,000 clones listed, about 90% were seen once. Source material: peripheral blood. Source of these receptors: a human donor with active COVID-19. The donor label of this sample is uncertain.

The chain employs TRBV4-2 and TRBJ2-5; the D gene is possibly TRBD1 (6 bases). The ends were cut back, 0 bases at V and 5 bases at J, with 10 bases in the middle. Germline V lookup: CDR1 LGHNA, CDR2 YNFKEQ. The CDR3 has 14 residues. The CDR3 loop reads CASSQDSQGETQYF. The CDR3, as DNA: TGTGCCAGCAGCCAAGATTCGCAGGGGGAGACCCAGTACTTC.

Written as DNA, the CDR3 is TGTGCCAGCAGTTACAACCGGGTCTCCAACTATGGCTACACCTTC. This sequence encodes CASSYNRVSNYGYTF. The chain is built from TRBV6-2 or TRBV6-3 and TRBJ1-2; D unclear. V lost 2 bases to trimming and J lost 2 bases, with 12 bases between them. Per germline, CDR1 MNHEY and CDR2 SVGEGT. The CDR3 loop spans 15 amino acids.

The chain links TRBV4-2 to TRBJ2-2, with a possible D match to TRBD2 (6 bases). Deletions cut 0 bases from V and 1 base from J, with 9 bases between. Germline V lookup: CDR1 LGHNA, CDR2 YNFKEQ. The CDR3 extends over 16 amino acids. The CDR3 reads CASSQDRGMNTGELFF. In nucleotides, the CDR3 is TGTGCCAGCAGCCAAGACCGGGGGATGAACACCGGGGAGCTGTTTTTT.

This clone was detected only once. The rearrangement joins TRBV2 to TRBJ1-5; tentatively, D is TRBD1 (5 bases). CDR3 length equals 15 residues. Germline CDR1 and CDR2: SNHLY and FYNNEI. The V gene lost 2 bases and the J gene lost 6 bases, with 14 bases spanning the gap. The DNA for the CDR3 is TGTGCCAGCAGTGAATGGGACGCCGGGGGTCAGCCCCAGCATTTT. Translation: CASSEWDAGGQPQHF.

The CDR3 protein is CASSFGLAGTPHTQYF. The CDR3 DNA follows: TGTGCCAGCAGCTTCGGACTAGCGGGGACCCCACATACGCAGTATTTT. This rearrangement joins TRBV7-8 to TRBJ2-3; 12 bases fit TRBD2. The germline V gene encodes CDR1 SGHVS and CDR2 FQNEAQ. The trim removed 3 bases at V and 7 bases at J, leaving 8 bases unmatched. The CDR3 contains 16 residues.

The rearrangement links TRBV7-2 to TRBJ1-3, with 9 bases fitting TRBD1. Germline trimming cut 5 bases from V and 3 bases from J; bases unmatched to any gene: 8. CDR1 and CDR2 (germline): SGHTA, FQGNSA. The CDR3 loop spans 16 amino acids. The CDR3 loop is CASSRLTGGSGNTIYF. DNA of the CDR3: TGTGCCAGCAGCCGTCTAACAGGGGGCAGTGGAAACACCATATATTTT.

The chain links TRBV18 to TRBJ1-2; D gene unclear. The CDR3 totals 13 residues. CDR1 and CDR2 from the germline V gene are KGHSH and LQKENI. V shed 3 bases and J shed 8 bases, with 13 bases lying between them. The CDR3 region is CASSPPDSRGYTF. The CDR3 coding sequence is TGTGCCAGCTCACCTCCCGACTCGCGGGGCTACACCTTC. Drawing the rest from reference TRBV18 and TRBJ1-2, the complete variable domain is NAGVMQNPRHLVRRRGQEARLRCSPMKGHSHVYWYRQLPEEGLKFMVYLQKENIIDESGMPKERFSAEFPKEGPSILRIQQVVRGDSAAYFCASSPPDSRGYTFGSGTRLTVV.

This clone appeared once. The rearrangement links TRBV4-1 to TRBJ1-1; 8 bases are shared with TRBD1. The CDR3 is 14 residues long. Germline CDR1 reads MGHRA; CDR2 reads YSYEKL. V shed 4 bases and J 8 bases; nucleotides not matched to a gene: 9. In DNA form, the CDR3 reads TGCGCCAGCAGCCGACTTCAAGGACAGGGCGAAGCTTTCTTT. This codes for CASSRLQGQGEAFF.

This clone has more than one count but fewer than ten. In DNA, the CDR3 is TGTGCCAGCAGGGACAGGATAGGGTATGGCTACACCTTC. This encodes CASRDRIGYGYTF. The rearrangement joins TRBV3-1 (or the pseudogene TRBV3-2) to TRBJ1-2, with 7 bases matching TRBD1. There are 13 residues in the CDR3. With V trimmed by 6 bases and J by 5 bases, 6 bases remained unmatched. Per the germline V gene, CDR1 is LGHDT and CDR2 is YNNKEL (reference sequence).

The chain joins TRBV5-1 to TRBJ2-7; 15 bases agree with TRBD2. This CDR3 is built from 16 residues. Unmatched junction bases numbered 6, after V lost 4 bases and J lost 4 bases. Germline CDR1 reads SGHRS; CDR2 reads YFSETQ. CDR3 in DNA: TGCGCCAGCAGCCCCGGACTAGCGGGGGGGAAGTACGAGCAGTACTTC. Protein sequence: CASSPGLAGGKYEQYF.

The chain employs TRBV25-1 and TRBJ1-4, with 10 bases fitting TRBD1. CDR3 length: 16 amino acids. Germline V gene sequence: CDR1 MGHDK, CDR2 SYGVNS. The J segment lost 8 bases and the V segment lost 3 bases, leaving 9 bases of the junction unmatched. The CDR3 reads CASSDPTGTGAEKLFF. The CDR3 region has the DNA TGTGCCAGCAGTGATCCCACCGGGACAGGGGCCGAAAAACTGTTTTTT.

The chain joins TRBV7-2 to TRBJ2-3; 8 bases are a match to TRBD1. The CDR3 is 16 residues long. Germline lookup yields CDR1 SGHTA and CDR2 FQGNSA. The ends lost 5 bases at V and 1 base at J; junction bases unmatched: 8. CDR3 coding DNA: TGTGCCAGCAGCCCTGAATGGACAGGGCGCACAGATACGCAGTATTTT. Amino acids: CASSPEWTGRTDTQYF.

The chain carries TRBV25-1 and TRBJ2-6; D unclear. The CDR3 is 14 amino acids. Between the trimmed V and J ends, which lost 1 base and 5 bases, there was a span of 6 bases. Germline V CDR1 and CDR2: MGHDK, SYGVNS. Written as DNA, the CDR3 is TGTGCCAGCAGTGAATCTCTCTGGGCCAACGTCCTGACTTTC. It is translated as CASSESLWANVLTF.

The CDR3 bases are TGTGCCAGCACCTCTACATCGGTTGGGGGCACAGATGGCTACACCTTC. Translation: CASTSTSVGGTDGYTF. This sequence joins TRBV7-2 and TRBJ1-2; D perhaps matches TRBD1 (6 bases). The CDR3 is 16 amino acids. Trimming left V 7 bases short and J 6 bases short, with 24 bases between. Per the germline V gene, CDR1 is SGHTA and CDR2 is FQGNSA.

V and J are TRBV6-2 or TRBV6-3 and TRBJ1-5; D is ambiguous. V lost 4 bases, J lost 2 bases, and 18 bases lay in between. The CDR3 sequence is 17 residues long. The germline V gene has CDR1 MNHEY and CDR2 SVGEGT. This chain's CDR3 is CASSFLPGEGGNQPQHF. As DNA, the CDR3 is TGTGCCAGCAGTTTCTTACCGGGAGAAGGAGGCAATCAGCCCCAGCATTTT.